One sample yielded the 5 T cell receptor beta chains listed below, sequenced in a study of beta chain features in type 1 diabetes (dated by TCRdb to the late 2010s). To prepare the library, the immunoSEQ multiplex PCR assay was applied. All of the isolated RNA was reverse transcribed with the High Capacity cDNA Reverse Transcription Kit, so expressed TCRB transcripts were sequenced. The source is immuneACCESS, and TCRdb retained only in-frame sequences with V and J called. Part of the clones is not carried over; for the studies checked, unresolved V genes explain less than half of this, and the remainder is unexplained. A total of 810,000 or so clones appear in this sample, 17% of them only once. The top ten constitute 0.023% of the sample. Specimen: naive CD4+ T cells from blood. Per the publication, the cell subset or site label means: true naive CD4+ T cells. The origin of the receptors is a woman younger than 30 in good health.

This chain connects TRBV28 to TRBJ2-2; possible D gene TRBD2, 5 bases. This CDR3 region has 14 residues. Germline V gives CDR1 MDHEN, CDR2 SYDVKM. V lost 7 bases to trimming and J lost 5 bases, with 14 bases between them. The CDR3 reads CASTQTLGTGELFF. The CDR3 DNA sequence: TGTGCCAGCACTCAAACACTAGGTACCGGGGAGCTGTTTTTT.

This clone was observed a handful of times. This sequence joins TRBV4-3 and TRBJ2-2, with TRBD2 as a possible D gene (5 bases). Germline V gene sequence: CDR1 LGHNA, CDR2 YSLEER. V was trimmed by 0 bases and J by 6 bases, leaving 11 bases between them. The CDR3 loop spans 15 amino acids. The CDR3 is CASSQEGLAAGELFF. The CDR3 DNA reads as TGCGCCAGCAGCCAAGAAGGGCTAGCTGCCGGGGAGCTGTTTTTT.

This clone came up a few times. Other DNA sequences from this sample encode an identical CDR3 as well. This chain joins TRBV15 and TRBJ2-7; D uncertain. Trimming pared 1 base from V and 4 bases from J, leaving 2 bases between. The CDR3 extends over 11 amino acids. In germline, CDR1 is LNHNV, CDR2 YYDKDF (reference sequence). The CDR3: CATSRGYEQYF. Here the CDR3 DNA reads TGTGCCACCAGCAGAGGATACGAGCAGTACTTC.

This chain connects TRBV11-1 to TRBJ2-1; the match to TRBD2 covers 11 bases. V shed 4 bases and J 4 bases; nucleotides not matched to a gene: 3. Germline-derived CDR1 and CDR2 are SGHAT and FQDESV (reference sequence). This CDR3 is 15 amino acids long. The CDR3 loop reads CASSWGLAVYNEQFF. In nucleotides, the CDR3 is TGTGCCAGCAGCTGGGGACTAGCGGTGTACAATGAGCAGTTCTTC.

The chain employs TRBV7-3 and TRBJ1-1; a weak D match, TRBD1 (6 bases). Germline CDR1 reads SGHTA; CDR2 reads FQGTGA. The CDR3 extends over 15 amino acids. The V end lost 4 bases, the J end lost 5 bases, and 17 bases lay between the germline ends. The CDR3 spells CASSYLGGARTEAFF. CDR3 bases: TGTGCCAGCAGCTATCTAGGGGGGGCCCGGACTGAAGCTTTCTTT.